This TCR beta chain was sequenced during a study of technical replicates of blood from a few donors (dated by TCRdb to the late 2010s). The library came from the immunoSEQ multiplex PCR assay. The immuneACCESS repertoire file appears here via TCRdb, limited to in-frame rearrangements. These files lack a portion of the clones; in checked studies, under half of the deficit traces to unresolved V genes, and the cause of the others is not known. The sample data list approximately 92,000 clones, and nearly 97% of these were observed just once. Of the sample, just over 0.2% is held by the ten largest clones. As concerns this clone: This clone's antigen is unknown. Base qualities are missing; no much larger clone stands one base away.

The germline V gene yields KGHSH for CDR1 and LQKENI for CDR2. Its CDR3 holds 16 amino acids, cysteine through phenylalanine. CDR3 DNA is the only sequence kept; it has 48 bases, read in frame from the first base. Deletion took 2 bases off V and 5 bases off J, with a span of 15 bases between the germline ends. This sequence originates from a human donor in good health. The chain is encoded by TRBV18 joined to TRBJ2-2; 6 matching bases give a weak D call of TRBD1. Sequences were obtained from T cells isolated from PBMCs. The bases are TGTGCCAGCTCACCAGTTGCAGGGGCCAGGACCGGGGAGCTGTTTTTT. This is translated as CASSPVAGARTGELFF.